The following is a T cell receptor beta chain sequence with its context. What it recognizes is unknown. TCRdb re-derived calls from the 5' RACE reads in MiXCR, one entry per CDR3 protein. The sample comprises fewer than 400,000 distinct CDR3 sequences, approximately 15% of which are singletons, and under 25% rests with the top ten. This record belongs to a study of T-cell memory formation after mild COVID-19. Study overall: The TCR clusters were mostly specific to one donor. General study points: The pre-infection memory compartment contained some responding clones, suggesting cross-reactive memory joined. Mainly in CM and EM were contracting CD4+ clones; CD8+ were in EMRA.

Trimming took 4 bases from V and 9 from J; bases not matched to a gene: 11. This CDR3 contains 17 residues. Germline CDR1 and CDR2: MDHEN and SYDVKM. The sequencing sample was made of PBMCs or a T cell subset sorted from them (not recorded which). The TCR originated in a man between 18 and 29 years old who had mild COVID-19 (a few samples of this study predate the infection). Cell type and time point are not known. The chain links TRBV28 to TRBJ2-1; 14 bases agree with TRBD2. The CDR3 loop is CASSSRTSGGWLGEQFF. As DNA, the CDR3 is TGTGCCAGCAGTTCGCGGACTAGCGGGGGGTGGTTGGGTGAGCAGTTCTTC.